The 25 T cell receptor beta chains presented below share a single source sample, sequenced in a study of blood T cell repertoires in COVID-19. Repertoires were generated with immunoSEQ multiplex PCR, while TCRdb's copy carries only in-frame clones and drops some. Among roughly 130,000 clones listed, approximately 88% were seen once. Sequenced sample: peripheral blood. These receptors were collected from a man aged 60-69 years with active or convalescent COVID-19.

This chain uses TRBV10-3 with TRBJ2-5; 9 bases are shared with TRBD1. The CDR3 runs to 14 residues. Germline CDR1 reads ENHRY; CDR2 reads SYGVKD. V was pared by 6 bases and J by 4 bases, with 6 bases of the junction left unmatched. CDR3 sequence: CAIRPQGAGETQYF. CDR3 coding DNA: TGTGCCATCAGACCACAGGGGGCAGGAGAGACCCAGTACTTC.

The genes are TRBV7-2 and TRBJ2-7; 8 bases are shared with TRBD2. Germline V gene lookup returns CDR1 SGHTA and CDR2 FQGNSA. The CDR3 consists of 13 residues. V lost 0 bases, J lost 7 bases, and 2 bases stayed unmatched. The CDR3 DNA follows: TGTGCCAGCAGCTTAGCCAGCGGGGGAGAGCAGTACTTC. Encoded protein: CASSLASGGEQYF.

The chain joins TRBV5-8 to TRBJ1-5, with 7 bases identical to TRBD1. The germline V gene encodes CDR1 SGHTS and CDR2 YDEGEE. Trimming at V came to 1 base and at J to 5 bases, leaving 3 bases not matched to a gene. CDR3 length equals 14 residues. For the CDR3, the DNA is TGTGCCAGCAGCTTGAAGGGGGCCGATCAGCCCCAGCATTTT. This translates into CASSLKGADQPQHF.

The chain uses TRBV7-9 and TRBJ1-3; D gene ambiguous. V was trimmed by 5 bases and J by 2 bases, leaving 7 bases between them. CDR3 size: 13 residues. The germline CDR1 and CDR2 sequences are SEHNR and FQNEAQ (reference sequence). The CDR3 region has the DNA TGTGCCAGCAGCCTCCCCCCTGGAAACACCATATATTTT. It translates to CASSLPPGNTIYF. Variable domain in full (rest from reference TRBV7-9 and TRBJ1-3): DTGVSQNPRHKITKRGQNVTFRCDPISEHNRLYWYRQTLGQGPEFLTYFQNEAQLEKSRLLSDRFSAERPKGSFSTLEIQRTEQGDSAMYLCASSLPPGNTIYFGEGSWLTVV.

This clone was seen just once. V gene TRBV4-1 combines with J gene TRBJ1-4; D is ambiguous. Trimming stripped 2 bases from V and 0 bases from J, with 10 bases between. The CDR3 spans 16 residues. The germline CDR1 and CDR2 sequences are MGHRA and YSYEKL. Here the CDR3 reads CASSQRTAATNEKLFF. CDR3 coding DNA: TGCGCCAGCAGCCAACGTACAGCTGCAACTAATGAAAAACTGTTTTTT.

This clone was seen only once. The chain recombines TRBV28 with TRBJ1-2, with D unclear. Germline loops: CDR1 MDHEN, CDR2 SYDVKM. The ends were cut back, 7 bases at V and 0 bases at J, with 15 bases in the middle. CDR3 length: 15 amino acids. CDR3 sequence (DNA): TGTGCCAGCATTCCCCACGATCTAGCTAACTATGGCTACACCTTC. It is translated as CASIPHDLANYGYTF.

The chain carries TRBV28 and TRBJ2-1; possible D gene TRBD1, 5 bases. In germline, CDR1 is MDHEN, CDR2 SYDVKM. The ends were cut back, 6 bases at V and 13 bases at J, with 16 bases in the middle. The CDR3 contains 12 residues. The CDR3 reads CASRADSTSQFF. The CDR3 nucleotides read TGTGCCAGCAGAGCCGACAGTACGAGCCAGTTCTTC.

The chain joins TRBV7-9 to TRBJ2-6, with TRBD1 matching over 9 bases. CDR3 length: 19 residues. V lost 3 bases, J lost 1 base, and 10 bases stayed unmatched. The V gene's germline CDR1 is SEHNR and CDR2 FQNEAQ (reference sequence). This CDR3 is CASSFRTQGAGSGANVLTF. In DNA, the CDR3 is TGTGCCAGCAGCTTCCGAACACAGGGGGCAGGATCTGGGGCCAACGTCCTGACTTTC.

The chain has TRBV19 and TRBJ2-5; D might be TRBD2 (5 bases). The CDR3 runs to 16 residues. The germline gives CDR1 LNHDA, CDR2 SQIVND (reference sequence). Trimming left V 3 bases short and J 4 bases short, with 18 bases between. CDR3 amino acids: CASSIAREGGRETQYF. The CDR3, as DNA: TGTGCCAGTAGTATTGCAAGAGAGGGTGGAAGAGAGACCCAGTACTTC.

The rearrangement joins TRBV4-1 to TRBJ1-4; D is ambiguous. CDR1 MGHRA and CDR2 YSYEKL come from the germline V gene. The CDR3 runs to 16 residues. V lost 1 base to trimming and J lost 0 bases, with 9 bases between them. CDR3 protein: CASSQVHVATNEKLFF. The CDR3 DNA follows: TGCGCCAGCAGCCAAGTGCACGTAGCAACTAATGAAAAACTGTTTTTT.

The chain joins TRBV4-1 to TRBJ1-2; 7 nucleotides match TRBD1. J gave up 8 bases and V 3 bases, and 6 bases lay outside the gene matches. The CDR3 loop spans 13 amino acids. Germline CDR1 and CDR2: MGHRA and YSYEKL. In DNA, the CDR3 is TGCGCCAGCAGCCAGGTCTACAGGGGAGGCTACACCTTC. Amino acid sequence: CASSQVYRGGYTF.

This sequence joins TRBV5-4 and TRBJ2-7; 10 bases are a match to TRBD1. CDR3 size: 15 residues. Per germline, CDR1 SGHNT and CDR2 YYREEE (reference sequence). The trim removed 4 bases at V and 3 bases at J, leaving 7 bases unmatched. The CDR3 region has the DNA TGTGCCAGCAGCGCCGGGACAGGGGAGGGCTACGAGCAGTACTTC. The encoded protein is CASSAGTGEGYEQYF.

DNA for the CDR3: TGCAGCGTTAGCCCAGTGGGGGGGAGCTCCTACAATGAGCAGTTCTTC. Translating it yields CSVSPVGGSSYNEQFF. This rearrangement joins TRBV29-1 to TRBJ2-1; 7 nucleotides agree with TRBD2. CDR1 and CDR2 from the germline V gene are SQVTM and ANQGSEA. The ends lost 5 bases at V and 0 bases at J; junction bases unmatched: 10. This CDR3 is built from 16 residues.

V gene TRBV3-1 (or the pseudogene TRBV3-2) combines with J gene TRBJ2-6, with 10 bases that match TRBD1. Germline CDR1 LGHDT, CDR2 YNNKEL (reference sequence). The CDR3 runs 19 residues. J was trimmed by 1 base and V by 0 bases; bases with no gene match: 6. Written as DNA, the CDR3 is TGTGCCAGCAGCCAAGAAGGGGGACAGGGGCGGTCTGGGGCCAACGTCCTGACTTTC. It is translated as CASSQEGGQGRSGANVLTF.

This sequence joins TRBV3-1 (or the pseudogene TRBV3-2) and TRBJ2-3; 10 positions match TRBD2. The CDR3 runs 17 residues. The germline V gene encodes CDR1 LGHDT and CDR2 YNNKEL (reference sequence). Trimming cost V 2 bases and J 6 bases; bases outside gene matches: 11. This CDR3 is CASSQPSSGRFRDTQYF. Written as DNA, the CDR3 is TGTGCCAGCAGCCAACCCTCTAGCGGGAGATTTCGTGATACGCAGTATTTT.

V is TRBV28 and J is TRBJ2-7; D may be TRBD1 (5 bases). Germline CDR1 and CDR2: MDHEN and SYDVKM. Trimming left V 6 bases short and J 2 bases short, with 11 bases between. CDR3 size: 13 residues. This CDR3 reads CASRQQVTYEQYF. In nucleotides, the CDR3 is TGTGCCAGCAGACAACAGGTAACCTACGAGCAGTACTTC.

A few counts support this clone. The chain combines TRBV18 with TRBJ1-6; D is unclear. The CDR3 contains 14 residues. Trimming took 4 bases from V and 4 from J, leaving 8 bases between them. In germline, CDR1 is KGHSH, CDR2 LQKENI. CDR3 residues: CASSRDNYNSPLHF. For the CDR3, the DNA is TGTGCCAGCTCACGCGACAATTATAATTCACCCCTCCACTTT.

V is TRBV3-1 (or the pseudogene TRBV3-2) and J is TRBJ2-7; D gene uncertain. CDR3 length equals 15 residues. Germline loops: CDR1 LGHDT, CDR2 YNNKEL (reference sequence). V dropped 2 bases and J dropped 2 bases, with 13 bases sitting between them. The CDR3 is CASSQRLASTYEQYF. The CDR3 DNA is TGTGCCAGCAGCCAACGTTTGGCCTCGACCTACGAGCAGTACTTC.

The chain uses TRBV2 and TRBJ1-3, with D possibly TRBD1 on 6 matching bases. Germline CDR1 SNHLY, CDR2 FYNNEI. This CDR3 is 13 amino acids long. CDR3 sequence reads: CAARGSLGNTIYF. For the CDR3, the DNA is TGTGCAGCAAGGGGGAGCCTTGGAAACACCATATATTTT.

The chain recombines TRBV3-1 (or the pseudogene TRBV3-2) with TRBJ2-1, with TRBD2 matching 7 bases. The CDR3 is made up of 12 amino acids. With 1 base clipped from V and 14 bases from J, the junction kept 5 bases outside the gene matches. Germline V CDR1 and CDR2: LGHDT, YNNKEL (reference sequence). The CDR3 spells CASSQGGGRKFF. CDR3 nucleotide sequence: TGTGCCAGCAGCCAAGGGGGCGGGAGAAAGTTCTTC.

This clone was seen only a few times. The rearrangement joins TRBV7-9 to TRBJ2-7, with a weak D call TRBD1 (6 bases). This CDR3 contains 13 residues. CDR1 and CDR2 (germline): SEHNR, FQNEAQ (reference sequence). The V and J ends lost 1 base and 11 bases respectively, with 15 bases between them. Here the CDR3 reads CASSLGGQILKYF. CDR3 coding DNA: TGTGCCAGCAGCTTAGGCGGACAGATACTTAAGTACTTC.

This chain uses TRBV5-1 with TRBJ1-5, with D possibly TRBD1 on 6 matching bases. The germline CDR1 and CDR2 sequences are SGHRS and YFSETQ. Trimming took off 4 bases at V and 2 bases at J, with 10 bases between the two ends. The CDR3 length is 14 residues. This chain's CDR3 is CASSLQGGNQPQHF. The CDR3 DNA follows: TGCGCCAGCAGCCTACAGGGCGGCAATCAGCCCCAGCATTTT.

V and J are TRBV18 and TRBJ2-7; TRBD1 matches at 8 bases. Germline trimming cut 2 bases from V and 2 bases from J; bases unmatched to any gene: 5. The CDR3 has 15 residues. The V gene's germline CDR1 is KGHSH and CDR2 LQKENI. Here the CDR3 reads CASSPSTGGTYEQYF. The CDR3, as DNA: TGTGCCAGCTCACCAAGTACAGGGGGTACCTACGAGCAGTACTTC.

V gene TRBV27 combines with J gene TRBJ2-5, with D tentatively TRBD1 (6 bases). CDR3 length: 17 amino acids. V was pared by 4 bases and J by 7 bases, with 25 bases between. Germline lookup yields CDR1 MNHEY and CDR2 SMNVEV (reference sequence). CDR3 loop: CASSSLNRDTIRWTQYF. As DNA, the CDR3 is TGTGCCAGCAGTTCTCTTAATCGGGACACGATTCGGTGGACCCAGTACTTC.

This chain links TRBV6-5 with TRBJ2-3, with a tentative D call TRBD2 (5 bases). Deletions cut 2 bases from V and 8 bases from J, with 11 bases between. Germline lookup yields CDR1 MNHEY and CDR2 SVGAGI. The CDR3 length is 13 residues. CDR3: CASSYEGSGTQYF. The CDR3 region has the DNA TGTGCCAGCAGTTACGAGGGATCGGGTACGCAGTATTTT.